This T cell receptor (beta chain) was observed in a study of spatial heterogeneity in lung cancer. Notes on the study in general: The study found that expanded intratumoral alpha and beta TCR counts tracked tumor mutation counts. Ubiquitous and regional nonsynonymous mutation counts were tracked by ubiquitous and regional expanded TCR counts, respectively. Approximate estimated coverage of tumor T cells amounted to less than 7.5% for alpha and approximately 12% for beta chains.

Germline V CDR1 and CDR2: DFQATT, SNEGSKA (reference sequence). V was shortened by 0 bases and J by 9 bases, with 9 bases between the two germline ends. There are 12 residues in the CDR3. Specified time point: sample taken at primary tumor resection. A word on this clonotype: Its antigen is unknown. Found in a library prepared for alpha chains, this beta chain is an off-target read, and its abundance has little meaning.

Via MiXCR, TCRdb re-called the 5' RACE reads, giving one row per CDR3 protein. The data hold over a thousand distinct CDR3 sequences, with 9.5% to 10% observed a single time. This sample comprised lung tumor tissue, obtained at surgery. The chain employs TRBV20-1 and TRBJ2-1; D gene unclear. This TCR was recovered from a female donor with early-stage non-small cell lung cancer. The CDR3 nucleotides read TGCAGTGCTAGAGAGCTAGTCAGTGAGCAGTTCTTC. Translating it yields CSARELVSEQFF.